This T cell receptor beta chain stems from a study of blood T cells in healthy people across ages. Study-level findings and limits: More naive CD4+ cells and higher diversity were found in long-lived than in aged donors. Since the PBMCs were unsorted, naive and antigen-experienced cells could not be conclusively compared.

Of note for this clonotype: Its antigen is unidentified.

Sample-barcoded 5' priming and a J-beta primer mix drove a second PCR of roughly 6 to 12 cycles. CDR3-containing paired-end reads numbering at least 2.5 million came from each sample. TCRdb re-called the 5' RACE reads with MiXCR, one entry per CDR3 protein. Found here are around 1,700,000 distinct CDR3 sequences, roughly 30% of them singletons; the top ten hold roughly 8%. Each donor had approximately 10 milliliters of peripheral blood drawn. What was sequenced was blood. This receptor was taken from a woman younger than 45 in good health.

CDR3 nucleotides: TGTGCCAGCAGCCAAGAGGGCGGGCAGGGTTTTCCAGCTTTCTTT. Translated, it gives CASSQEGGQGFPAFF. The chain joins TRBV14 to TRBJ1-1; D might be TRBD1 (5 bases). V was trimmed by 0 bases and J by 10 bases, leaving 18 bases between them. Germline values: CDR1 SGHDN, CDR2 FVKESK. CDR3 length: 15 residues.